This T cell receptor beta chain was identified during a study of CD8+CD57+ T cells in acquired aplastic anemia. Whole-study context: Sorted CD4+ and CD8+ cell DNA averaged roughly 3.2 ug.

Genomic DNA served as template for TCR beta VDJ and CDR3 profiling. TCRdb itself ran the reads through MiXCR, one entry per CDR3 protein. The sample shows about 270,000 distinct CDR3 sequences, 55% to 60% of them seen only once. Study-wide findings and caveats: Patients and controls shared 25 to 35 CD8+ CDR3 sequences, highly expressed in patients.

V was shortened by 3 bases and J by 7 bases, with 19 bases between the two germline ends. Germline V gives CDR1 SGDLS, CDR2 YYNGEE. The CDR3 is 15 residues long. This clonotype was recorded many times. The antigen is undetermined. Sequencing was carried out using sorted CD4+, CD8+, or CD8+CD57+ T cells (not recorded which) from PBMCs. The chain joins TRBV9 to TRBJ2-5, with D possibly TRBD1 on 7 matching bases. The TCR comes from a human donor with severe aplastic anemia or a healthy control (not recorded which). CDR3 in amino acids: CASSEGGQHRGTQYF. The CDR3 DNA sequence: TGTGCCAGCAGCGAGGGGGGACAGCACCGGGGGACCCAGTACTTC.